This T cell receptor beta chain was retrieved from a study of cytomegalovirus exposure and HLA in healthy donors. Findings and caveats of the study: Reports described diagnosis of cytomegalovirus status by the classifier as highly specific and sensitive. Sequencing depth across donors, presence/absence analyses assumed, was roughly uniform. Researchers reported in a later analysis that common viral pathogens appeared linked to several top clusters. Among CMV-associated TCR beta chains, most appeared HLA-restricted in a later analysis.

This clone came up a few times. Its antigen is as yet unknown. PCR used 60 Vbeta primers and 13 Jbeta primers. Sequencing used immunoSEQ multiplex PCR; TCRdb keeps in-frame clones, though not all of them. The data contain 90,000 to 110,000 clones, about four fifths of them seen just once; the ten biggest clones take up 1% to 1.5%. Input material: PBMCs. The sequence was collected from a man between 40 and 49 years old in good health and CMV-seronegative.

CDR3 protein: CASSFQPAVNYEQYF. The CDR3 coding sequence is TGTGCCAGCAGCTTCCAACCAGCGGTGAACTACGAGCAGTACTTC. The rearrangement uses TRBV11-3 and TRBJ2-7, with D possibly being TRBD2 (5 bases). V shed 3 bases and J shed 3 bases, with 15 bases lying between them. CDR1 is SGHNT, CDR2 YENEEA, per germline. The CDR3 covers 15 residues.